These T cell receptor beta chains were read from a single sample in a study of cytomegalovirus exposure and HLA in healthy donors. The repertoire was sequenced with immunoSEQ multiplex PCR; TCRdb's copy has only in-frame clones and lacks some. This sample yields tens of thousands of clones, of which approximately 80% are seen a single time; 2.5% to 3% belongs to the top ten. The sequenced sample consisted of PBMCs. These receptors all stem from a man in his fifties in good health and CMV-seronegative. Both conserved end residues are part of each CDR3. The order of the fields is J gene, D gene, clone size, V gene, CDR3 DNA, CDR3 protein. The D gene is left open where the match is weak. The size entry is marked missing in some rows and otherwise reads once, few, many or a size class.

>TRBJ2-3|TRBD2|NA|TRBV27
TGTGCCAGCAGTGTCGGGACTAGCTGGATCACAGATACGCAGTATTTT
CASSVGTSWITDTQYF
>TRBJ2-1|TRBD1|NA|TRBV4-1
TGCGCCAGCAGCCAAGATTTGGACAGGGGGAACAATGAGCAGTTCTTC
CASSQDLDRGNNEQFF
>TRBJ2-5|NA|NA|TRBV5-8
TGTGCCAGCACCCTAGGAGGGGCAGGGGAGACCCAGTACTTC
CASTLGGAGETQYF
>TRBJ2-5|NA|NA|TRBV6-5
TGTGCCAGCAGTTACTCCGGGGGAGGCGGGGAGACCCAGTACTTC
CASSYSGGGGETQYF
>TRBJ2-5|TRBD1|NA|TRBV7-2
TGTGCCAGCAGCCCGAGTGTTACAGGGGTGGAGGAGACCCAGTACTTC
CASSPSVTGVEETQYF
>TRBJ1-4|NA|NA|TRBV12-2
NA
CASRFGEGNEKLFF
>TRBJ1-5|NA|NA|TRBV29-1
TGCAGCGCCCAGGGGCCTCAGCCCCAGCATTTT
CSAQGPQPQHF
>TRBJ1-2|TRBD1|NA|TRBV6-5
TGTGCCAGCAATACAGGGGTCGGCTATGGCTACACCTTC
CASNTGVGYGYTF
>TRBJ2-3|TRBD2|NA|TRBV5-8
TGTGCCAGCATCAAACCTAGCGGAAGCACAGATACGCAGTATTTT
CASIKPSGSTDTQYF
>TRBJ2-1|NA|NA|TRBV9
TGTGCCAGCAGCGTAGGATCTAGCCCTGGATCTGAGCAGTTCTTC
CASSVGSSPGSEQFF
>TRBJ2-5|TRBD2|NA|TRBV4-3
TGCGCCAGCAGCCAACAACTAGCGGGGGGGACCCAGTACTTC
CASSQQLAGGTQYF
>TRBJ1-1|NA|NA|TRBV13
TGTGCCAGCAGTAGCTCGGGGGAAGGGGACACTGAAGCTTTCTTT
CASSSSGEGDTEAFF
>TRBJ1-4|NA|NA|TRBV12-2
TGTGCAAGTCGCTTAGCGTTAGGTGGAGCTAATGAAAAACTGTTTTTT
CASRLALGGANEKLFF
>TRBJ2-7|NA|NA|TRBV2
TGTGCCAGCAGTGAGGGACAATACGAGCAGTACTTC
CASSEGQYEQYF
>TRBJ2-7|NA|once|TRBV28
TGTGCCAGCAGTGGGGGGTCCTACGAGCAGTACTTC
CASSGGSYEQYF
>TRBJ2-3|NA|NA|TRBV7-9
TGTGCCAGCAGCTTACTGAGCACAGATACGCAGTATTTT
CASSLLSTDTQYF
>TRBJ1-2|TRBD1|once|TRBV5-6
TGTGCCAGCAGCTCTCCGGGACAGGGCTACTATGGCTACACCTTC
CASSSPGQGYYGYTF
>TRBJ1-1|NA|NA|TRBV7-2
TGTGCCAGCAGCGCCTGGAGGTACACTGAAGCTTTCTTT
CASSAWRYTEAFF
>TRBJ2-2|NA|NA|TRBV19
TGTGCCAGTAGACCTAAGAACACCGGGGAGCTGTTTTTT
CASRPKNTGELFF
>TRBJ1-4|TRBD1|NA|TRBV2
TGTGCCAGCAGTTCCAGGGGGCGCGGGGAAAAACTGTTTTTT
CASSSRGRGEKLFF
>TRBJ1-1|TRBD1|NA|TRBV5-1
TGCGCCAGCGGACAGGGTGGGTACACTGAAGCTTTCTTT
CASGQGGYTEAFF
>TRBJ2-2|NA|NA|TRBV12-5
TGTGCTAGTGGTCGGGACACGGACACCGGGGAGCTGTTTTTT
CASGRDTDTGELFF
>TRBJ2-6|TRBD2|NA|TRBV5-6
TGTGCCAGCAGCCGGGAGGGAGTTGGGGCCAACGTCCTGACTTTC
CASSREGVGANVLTF
>TRBJ2-3|TRBD2|NA|TRBV7-9
TGTGCCAGCAGATTAACTAGCGGGGGTGGAGATACGCAGTATTTT
CASRLTSGGGDTQYF
>TRBJ1-6|NA|NA|TRBV5-1
TGCGCCAGCAGCTTGGACCCTGCGGGAGAGAATTCACCCCTCCACTTT
CASSLDPAGENSPLHF
>TRBJ2-3|TRBD2|NA|TRBV5-1
TGCGCCAGCAGCGTGGGGGCGGGGGGACACCCAGATACGCAGTATTTT
CASSVGAGGHPDTQYF
>TRBJ1-3|TRBD1|NA|TRBV9
TGTGCCAGCAGCGTAGATGGACGACGGACAGGGAGGAACACCATATATTTT
CASSVDGRRTGRNTIYF
>TRBJ1-6|TRBD1|NA|TRBV30
TGTGCCTGGGGGGACAGGGGTTATAATTCACCCCTCCACTTT
CAWGDRGYNSPLHF
>TRBJ2-3|TRBD2|NA|TRBV2
TGTGCCAGCAAAAATAGTGGGAGGGGAGATACGCAGTATTTT
CASKNSGRGDTQYF
>TRBJ2-2|TRBD1|NA|TRBV7-9
TGTGCCAGCAGCTTAGAGACAGGGTCCACCGGGGAGCTGTTTTTT
CASSLETGSTGELFF
>TRBJ1-1|TRBD1|NA|TRBV6-6
TGTGCCAGCAGTTACATAGGCAAGGGGGCCACTGAAGCTTTCTTT
CASSYIGKGATEAFF
>TRBJ2-2|TRBD2|NA|TRBV7-9
TGTGCCAGCAGCTCTAGCGGGGGGGCCTACACCGGGGAGCTGTTTTTT
CASSSSGGAYTGELFF
>TRBJ2-2|TRBD2|NA|TRBV29-1
TGCAGCGTTGAAGCTGGCCTAGCGGGAACCGGGGAGCTGTTTTTT
CSVEAGLAGTGELFF
>TRBJ1-2|NA|NA|TRBV28
TGTGCCAGCAGAAAAGACAGCAACTATGGCTACACCTTC
CASRKDSNYGYTF
>TRBJ2-3|NA|NA|TRBV5-1
TGCGCCAGTCTCAGGGGAGGGGACCGCACAGATACGCAGTATTTT
CASLRGGDRTDTQYF
>TRBJ2-3|NA|NA|TRBV18
TGTGCCAGCTCACCCTTTGGGGCTAGCACAGATACGCAGTATTTT
CASSPFGASTDTQYF
>TRBJ2-3|TRBD2|NA|TRBV11-2
TGTGCCAGCAGCTCTCTAGCGGGGCCAGCGGGAGATACGCAGTATTTT
CASSSLAGPAGDTQYF
>TRBJ2-7|NA|NA|TRBV5-5
TGTGCCAGCAGCTTGGGGGCCAGGACCTACGAGCAGTACTTC
CASSLGARTYEQYF
>TRBJ1-4|NA|NA|TRBV5-1
TGCGCCAGCAGCCCGCTCGACAGCCCAACTAATGAAAAACTGTTTTTT
CASSPLDSPTNEKLFF
>TRBJ2-7|TRBD2|once|TRBV10-3
TGTGCCATCAGTGACCCGGGACTAGCGGGGTACGAGCAGTACTTC
CAISDPGLAGYEQYF
>TRBJ1-1|NA|NA|TRBV28
TGTGCCAGCAGAAAAAATGGAGGGAACACTGAAGCTTTCTTT
CASRKNGGNTEAFF
>TRBJ1-4|NA|NA|TRBV5-5
TGTGCCAGCAGCTTGACGGCACAGTCTGTCGAAAAACTGTTTTTT
CASSLTAQSVEKLFF
>TRBJ2-7|NA|NA|TRBV5-1
TGCGCCAGCAGCACCCATCATAGCTCCTACGAGCAGTACTTC
CASSTHHSSYEQYF
>TRBJ2-7|NA|few|TRBV5-1
TGCGCCAGCAGCTTGAGCTTAAGCGTTACCTACGAGCAGTACTTC
CASSLSLSVTYEQYF
>TRBJ1-1|NA|NA|TRBV2
TGTGCCAGCAGTGAAGAGGGGGACATGAACACTGAAGCTTTCTTT
CASSEEGDMNTEAFF
>TRBJ2-1|TRBD1|NA|TRBV6-1
TGTGCCAGCAGTGAAGGGTGGACAGGGGGCTACAATGAGCAGTTCTTC
CASSEGWTGGYNEQFF
>TRBJ1-2|NA|NA|TRBV19
TGTGCCAGTAGTCCGGTGTGGGGGCTCTATGGCTACACCTTC
CASSPVWGLYGYTF
>TRBJ2-7|TRBD2|NA|TRBV4-1
TGCGCCAGCAGCATCGAAGCGGGGGCGCACGCCTACGAGCAGTACTTC
CASSIEAGAHAYEQYF